The source of this TCR beta chain is a study of blood T cell repertoires in COVID-19. J gave up 8 bases and V 6 bases, and 15 bases lay outside the gene matches. CDR1 and CDR2 from the germline V gene are SGHTA and FQGTGA. The CDR3 length is 16 residues. This table comes from immunoSEQ multiplex PCR, and its TCRdb copy is limited to in-frame clones, with some not included. The sample lists roughly 53,000 clones; about 80% were seen once. Sequencing input: peripheral blood. The TCR originated in a human donor in a cohort sampled during active COVID-19. This sequence joins TRBV7-3 and TRBJ2-3; the match to TRBD2 covers 9 bases. CDR3: CASSPTKGGRAGTQYF. CDR3 bases: TGTGCCAGCAGTCCCACCAAAGGCGGGAGGGCGGGTACGCAGTATTTT.